The following is a T cell receptor beta chain sequence with its context. Its antigen is undetermined. These data come from a study of shared clonotypes between healthy human individuals. The CDR3 is made up of 18 amino acids. Trimming removed 4 bases from V and 5 bases from J; junction bases left unmatched: 13. Germline V gene lookup returns CDR1 SGHKS and CDR2 YYEKEE (reference sequence). Authors' data handling: ImmunoSEQ gave junction-only sequences without quality scores, so filtering differed. Profiled with immunoSEQ multiplex PCR; TCRdb holds only in-frame clones, not every one. Clone size and the V and J calls come from that table; the DNA yielded D and trimming. Counted here are millions of clones, around nine tenths occurring once; the ten biggest clones make up around 0.14%. Study conclusions and caveats: Rarefaction indicated that sorted-subset sequencing remained incomplete although depth was large. Blood was the sole source, and tissue repertoires probably differ. Memory subsets generally showed lower estimated richness than naive subsets.

Sample: naive CD4+ T cells sorted from blood. Subset in this sample: CD45RA+ positively selected. The chain recombines TRBV5-5 with TRBJ2-2; TRBD2 aligns across 11 bases. The sequence came from a man aged 18-30 years in good health. The CDR3 here is CASSLGTSGSKTTGELFF. CDR3 bases: TGTGCCAGCAGCCTTGGGACTAGCGGTTCGAAAACGACCGGGGAGCTGTTTTTT.